The present TCR beta chain was sequenced within a study of blood T cell repertoires in COVID-19. Study at large: Donors in the United States, Italy and Spain gave samples during acute or convalescent COVID-19. Sources were T cells, B-cell-depleted T cells, or PBMCs; the material itself was cDNA or gDNA.

Seattle's cohort entered during active infection and was followed longitudinally. Under the authors' procedure: Estimation of nucleated cell counts was performed using reference gene primer amplification. Data came from immunoSEQ multiplex PCR; TCRdb stores just in-frame clones and leaves some out. V and J calls plus clone size are reproduced from that table; the DNA served to infer D and trimming. Among about 480,000 clones listed, roughly nine tenths were seen once. The CDR3 totals 14 residues. Trimming cost V 3 bases and J 7 bases, with 13 bases left between them. Germline V gene lookup returns CDR1 SGDLS and CDR2 YYNGEE.

Sample: peripheral blood. The source is a young man with COVID-19, enrolled during active disease. The V gene is TRBV9, the J gene TRBJ2-2; D is perhaps TRBD1 (5 bases). The CDR3 sequence: CASSAQQAVGELFF. DNA for the CDR3: TGTGCCAGCAGCGCGCAACAGGCGGTCGGGGAGCTGTTTTTT.